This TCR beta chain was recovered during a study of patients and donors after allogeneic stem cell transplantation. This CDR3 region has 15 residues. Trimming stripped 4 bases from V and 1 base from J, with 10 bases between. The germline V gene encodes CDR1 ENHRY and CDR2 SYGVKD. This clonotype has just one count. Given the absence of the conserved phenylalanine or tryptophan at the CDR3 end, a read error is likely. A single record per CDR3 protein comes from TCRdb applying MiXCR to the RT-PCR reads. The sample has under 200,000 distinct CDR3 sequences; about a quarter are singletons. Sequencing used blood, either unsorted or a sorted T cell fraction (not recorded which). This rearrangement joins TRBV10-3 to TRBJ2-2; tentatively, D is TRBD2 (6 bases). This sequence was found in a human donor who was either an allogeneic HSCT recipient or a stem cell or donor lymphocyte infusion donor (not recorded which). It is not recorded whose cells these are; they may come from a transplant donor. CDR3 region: CAISVGGQNTGELFL. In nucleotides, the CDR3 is TGTGCCATCAGTGTCGGGGGTCAGAACACCGGGGAGCTGTTTTTG.